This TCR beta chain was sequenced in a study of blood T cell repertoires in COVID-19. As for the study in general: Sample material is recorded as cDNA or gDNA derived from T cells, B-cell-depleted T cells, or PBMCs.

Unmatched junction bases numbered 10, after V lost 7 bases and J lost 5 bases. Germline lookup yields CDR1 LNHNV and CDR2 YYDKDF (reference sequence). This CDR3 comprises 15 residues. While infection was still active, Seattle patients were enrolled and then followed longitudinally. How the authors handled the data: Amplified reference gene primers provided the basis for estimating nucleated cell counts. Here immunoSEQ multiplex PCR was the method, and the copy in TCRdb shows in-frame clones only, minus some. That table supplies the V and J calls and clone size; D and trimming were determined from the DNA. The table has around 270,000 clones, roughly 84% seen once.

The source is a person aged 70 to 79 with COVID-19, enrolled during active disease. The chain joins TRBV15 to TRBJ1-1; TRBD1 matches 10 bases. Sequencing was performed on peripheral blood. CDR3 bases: TGTGCCACCAAAAGTTGGACAGGGGGGTGGACTGAAGCTTTCTTT. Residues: CATKSWTGGWTEAFF.